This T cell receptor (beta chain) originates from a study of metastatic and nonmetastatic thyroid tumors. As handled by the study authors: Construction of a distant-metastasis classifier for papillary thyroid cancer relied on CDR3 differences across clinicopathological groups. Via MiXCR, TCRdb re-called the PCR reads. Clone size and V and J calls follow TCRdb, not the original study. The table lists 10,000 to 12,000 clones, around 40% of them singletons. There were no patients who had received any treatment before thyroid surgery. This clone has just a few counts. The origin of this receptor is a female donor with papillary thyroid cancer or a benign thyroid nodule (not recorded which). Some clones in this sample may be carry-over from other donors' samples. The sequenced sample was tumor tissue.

DNA for the CDR3: TGTGCCAGCAGCGTGGAGGAGGGGATGGGTCAGCCCCAGCATTTT. This encodes CASSVEEGMGQPQHF. The J gene is TRBJ1-5, the V gene TRBV6-1, with D perhaps TRBD1 (5 bases). Trimming removed 6 bases at V and 6 bases at J, with 18 bases between. The CDR3 sequence is 15 residues long. Germline lookup yields CDR1 MNHNS and CDR2 SASEGT.